These 8 T cell receptor beta chains were sequenced from one sample in a study of beta chain features in type 1 diabetes. The entirety of the isolated RNA underwent reverse transcription, so expressed TCRB transcripts were sequenced. Assay used: immunoSEQ multiplex PCR; TCRdb lists only in-frame clones, some missing. The data hold about 620,000 clones, with roughly a sixth observed a single time. Sequences were obtained from naive CD4+ T cells from blood. Receptors were obtained from a man younger than 35 in good health.

The chain combines TRBV25-1 with TRBJ1-2, with TRBD1 identical over 9 bases. The J segment lost 2 bases and the V segment lost 2 bases, leaving 6 bases of the junction unmatched. This CDR3 comprises 16 residues. Germline V gives CDR1 MGHDK, CDR2 SYGVNS. The CDR3 protein is CASSEPGTGINYGYTF. The DNA for the CDR3 is TGTGCCAGCAGTGAACCCGGGACAGGGATAAACTATGGCTACACCTTC.

This clone was picked up a small number of times. Written as DNA, the CDR3 is TGCAGCGTTCCAGTCATACGGCATAGCAATCAGCCCCAGCATTTT. Protein: CSVPVIRHSNQPQHF. V gene TRBV29-1 combines with J gene TRBJ1-5, with no clear D. The CDR3 length is 15 residues. Germline V gene lookup returns CDR1 SQVTM and CDR2 ANQGSEA. Trimming took 5 bases from V and 0 from J, leaving 14 bases between them.

This clone has just a few counts. This chain links TRBV4-2 with TRBJ2-7; no clear D. CDR3 length equals 14 residues. From germline, CDR1 is LGHNA and CDR2 YNFKEQ. V was clipped by 1 base and J by 0 bases, with 7 bases between them. The CDR3 region is CASSQGWDSYEQYF. The CDR3 DNA sequence: TGTGCCAGCAGCCAAGGCTGGGACTCCTACGAGCAGTACTTC.

The genes are TRBV4-3 and TRBJ2-5; 7 nucleotides agree with TRBD2. V was clipped by 9 bases and J by 5 bases; unmatched bases: 0. Germline lookup yields CDR1 LGHNA and CDR2 YSLEER. The CDR3 runs to 10 residues. In DNA form, the CDR3 reads TGCGCCAGGGGAGGGGAGACCCAGTACTTC. Its protein is CARGGETQYF.

The chain links TRBV19 to TRBJ2-1; tentative D call: TRBD2 (6 bases). The CDR3 is made up of 16 amino acids. Trimming left V 4 bases short and J 4 bases short, with 17 bases between. Germline-derived CDR1 and CDR2 are LNHDA and SQIVND (reference sequence). The CDR3 DNA reads as TGTGCCAGTAGTACGCTAAGAGCGGGCCGGTACAATGAGCAGTTCTTC. Translating it yields CASSTLRAGRYNEQFF.

This clone was picked up a small number of times. V usage is TRBV5-1 and J usage is TRBJ2-5; D is undetermined. CDR3 length: 15 residues. Germline lookup yields CDR1 SGHRS and CDR2 YFSETQ. The V end lost 3 bases, the J end lost 5 bases, and 17 bases lay between the germline ends. The CDR3 reads CASSYNTLRRETQYF. CDR3 nucleotide sequence: TGCGCCAGCAGCTACAATACGCTGCGACGGGAGACCCAGTACTTC.

The chain has TRBV7-2 and TRBJ1-5; the D gene is possibly TRBD1 (6 bases). CDR3 length: 14 residues. Trimming cost V 2 bases and J 7 bases, with 12 bases left between them. The germline gives CDR1 SGHTA, CDR2 FQGNSA. The CDR3 nucleotides read TGTGCCAGCAGCTTATTCAGGGGTCGGCAGCCCCAGCATTTT. As protein: CASSLFRGRQPQHF. The complete variable domain, with remaining parts taken from reference TRBV7-2 and TRBJ1-5, reads GAGVSQSPSNKVTEKGKDVELRCDPISGHTALYWYRQSLGQGLEFLIYFQGNSAPDKSGLPSDRFSAERTGGSVSTLTIQRTQQEDSAVYLCASSLFRGRQPQHFGDGTRLSIL.

The CDR3 bases are TGCGCCAGCAGCCGGTCGGGACTAGACACCGGGGAGCTGTTTTTT. The encoded protein is CASSRSGLDTGELFF. V usage is TRBV4-1 and J usage is TRBJ2-2; the match to TRBD2 covers 8 bases. This CDR3 has 15 residues. CDR1 is MGHRA, CDR2 YSYEKL, per germline. J gave up 3 bases and V 4 bases, and 4 bases lay outside the gene matches.